One and the same sample provided the 22 T cell receptor beta chains below, sequenced in a study of T cells in Graves' hyperthyroidism and ophthalmopathy. TCR beta CDR3 region amplification was performed from RNA transcripts. Initially, a first-round RT-PCR of the TCR CDR3 employed the HTBI primer set. Each CDR3 protein gets one entry after TCRdb re-called the multiplex PCR reads with MiXCR. The table shows fewer than 650,000 distinct CDR3 sequences, with 12% to 15% occurring only once. What was sequenced was blood. These receptors were collected from a woman between 40 and 50 years old with Graves' hyperthyroidism.

The rearrangement links TRBV4-1 to TRBJ2-2; D remains unclear. The CDR3 runs to 14 residues. V was pared by 1 base and J by 7 bases, with 10 bases between. Germline V gene sequence: CDR1 MGHRA, CDR2 YSYEKL. The CDR3 DNA is TGCGCCAGCAGCCAAGGGGGTATGGACGGGGAGCTGTTTTTT. This translates into CASSQGGMDGELFF.

In its sample, this clonotype was seen a few times. The chain links TRBV20-1 to TRBJ1-2; 8 bases line up with TRBD1. CDR3 length equals 15 residues. Looked up from germline, CDR1 is DFQATT and CDR2 is SNEGSKA (reference sequence). The trim removed 0 bases at V and 3 bases at J, leaving 6 bases unmatched. The CDR3 sequence: CSARDRTGFDYGYTF. CDR3 nucleotides: TGCAGTGCTAGAGATCGGACAGGGTTCGACTATGGCTACACCTTC.

The V call is TRBV5-1, the J call TRBJ2-2, with unresolved D. Germline loops: CDR1 SGHRS, CDR2 YFSETQ. The CDR3 consists of 16 residues. V was shortened by 0 bases and J by 0 bases, with 9 bases between the two germline ends. The CDR3 sequence is CASSLVAPTNTGELFF. The DNA of the CDR3 is TGCGCCAGCAGCTTGGTGGCTCCTACGAACACCGGGGAGCTGTTTTTT.

In its sample, this clonotype was seen many times. The chain combines TRBV28 with TRBJ2-7; TRBD1 matches at 7 bases. V was pared by 5 bases and J by 5 bases, with 12 bases of the junction left unmatched. Germline CDR1 MDHEN, CDR2 SYDVKM. CDR3 size: 15 residues. CDR3 sequence: CASSKPGQIINEQYF. CDR3 nucleotide sequence: TGTGCCAGCAGTAAACCGGGACAGATAATCAACGAGCAGTACTTC. Looking up the rest from reference TRBV28 and TRBJ2-7 gives the full variable domain: DVKVTQSSRYLVKRTGEKVFLECVQDMDHENMFWYRQDPGLGLRLIYFSYDVKMKEKGDIPEGYSVSREKKERFSLILESASTNQTSMYLCASSKPGQIINEQYFGPGTRLTVT.

The rearrangement uses TRBV6-1 and TRBJ1-1; 7 bases map to TRBD1. V lost 1 base and J lost 3; bases outside the gene matches: 8. Germline CDR1 and CDR2: MNHNS and SASEGT. The CDR3 has 16 residues. For the CDR3, the DNA is TGTGCCAGCAGTGAAGGGGTGGCAGGGGGAGACACTGAAGCTTTCTTT. Protein: CASSEGVAGGDTEAFF.

The gene calls are TRBV20-1 and TRBJ1-3; D gene uncertain. Trimming cost V 1 base and J 4 bases, with 14 bases left between them. CDR3 length: 15 residues. CDR1 and CDR2 (germline): DFQATT, SNEGSKA (reference sequence). CDR3 protein: CSARAGADQGNTIYF. In DNA, the CDR3 is TGCAGTGCTAGAGCAGGAGCGGACCAGGGAAACACCATATATTTT.

This clonotype was seen only a few times. The V call is TRBV29-1, the J call TRBJ2-7; TRBD1 aligns across 9 bases. The CDR3 extends over 14 amino acids. In germline, CDR1 is SQVTM, CDR2 ANQGSEA. Unmatched junction bases numbered 14, after V lost 6 bases and J lost 8 bases. In DNA form, the CDR3 reads TGCAGCGTCCTCGCAGGACAGGGGCTCCTCCAGCAGTACTTC. It yields the protein CSVLAGQGLLQQYF.

The chain uses TRBV6-1 and TRBJ2-2; 14 bases are a match to TRBD2. With 4 bases clipped from V and 1 base from J, the junction kept 2 bases outside the gene matches. Germline CDR1 reads MNHNS; CDR2 reads SASEGT. CDR3 length: 17 amino acids. As DNA, the CDR3 is TGTGCCAGCAGTGCTGGACTAGCGGGAGGGAACACCGGGGAGCTGTTTTTT. It yields the protein CASSAGLAGGNTGELFF.

J is TRBJ2-7 and V is TRBV11-3; TRBD2 might be the D (6 bases). Between the trimmed V and J ends, which lost 4 bases and 0 bases, there was a span of 13 bases. Germline V lookup: CDR1 SGHNT, CDR2 YENEEA. This CDR3 contains 15 residues. In DNA, the CDR3 is TGTGCCAGCAGCTCCCGGGACTTATCCTCCTACGAGCAGTACTTC. Translation: CASSSRDLSSYEQYF.

In its sample, this clonotype was seen many times. The genes are TRBV24-1 and TRBJ1-2; 9 nucleotides agree with TRBD1. CDR3 length equals 13 residues. Per germline, CDR1 KGHDR and CDR2 SFDVKD. The J segment lost 6 bases and the V segment lost 4 bases, leaving 2 bases of the junction unmatched. The CDR3 is CATSDRTGDGYTF. The CDR3 DNA sequence: TGTGCCACCAGTGACCGGACAGGGGATGGCTACACCTTC.

This clonotype was counted at least ten times. V is TRBV3-1 and J is TRBJ2-2; D possibly corresponds to TRBD1 (6 bases). The CDR3 is 16 amino acids. Trimming removed 6 bases from V and 8 bases from J, with 22 bases in between. Germline assignment: CDR1 LGHDT and CDR2 YNNKEL (reference sequence). The CDR3 bases are TGTGCCAGCAGGCACAGGGACATCCACGGGTCGGGGGAGCTGTTTTTT. Protein: CASRHRDIHGSGELFF.

This clonotype was counted at least ten times. CDR3 nucleotides: TGTGCCAGCAGCCCGGACTGGAAGACCTACGAGCAGTACTTC. The encoded protein is CASSPDWKTYEQYF. The chain recombines TRBV28 with TRBJ2-7, with D maybe TRBD2 (5 bases). Germline values: CDR1 MDHEN, CDR2 SYDVKM. Trimming shortened V by 6 bases and J by 2 bases, and 14 bases separated the two germline ends. CDR3 size: 14 residues.

This clonotype was counted once. The chain couples TRBV12-3 or TRBV12-4 to TRBJ2-5, with D perhaps being TRBD1 or TRBD2 (5 bases each). There are 14 residues in the CDR3. The V end was cut by 3 bases, the J end by 2 bases, with 10 bases between. CDR3 sequence: CASSFTEGQETQYF. CDR3 in DNA: TGTGCCAGCAGTTTTACAGAGGGGCAAGAGACCCAGTACTTC.

This rearrangement joins TRBV20-1 to TRBJ2-7; 9 nucleotides line up with TRBD1. Looked up from germline, CDR1 is DFQATT and CDR2 is SNEGSKA (reference sequence). CDR3 length equals 15 residues. The V segment lost 1 base and the J segment 5 bases; nucleotides outside the gene matches: 9. CDR3 protein: CSARGPGQGHNEQYF. The DNA of the CDR3 is TGCAGTGCTAGAGGCCCGGGACAGGGACACAACGAGCAGTACTTC.

The chain joins TRBV27 to TRBJ2-7, with D possibly being TRBD1 or TRBD2 (6 bases each). Germline-derived CDR1 and CDR2 are MNHEY and SMNVEV (reference sequence). This CDR3 has 14 amino acids. The germline V and J ends were trimmed by 8 bases and 0 bases, with 14 bases remaining between them. The CDR3 is CASGWGATSYEQYF. The CDR3 DNA follows: TGTGCCAGCGGCTGGGGGGCCACCTCCTACGAGCAGTACTTC.

The chain joins TRBV6-1 to TRBJ1-5, with a tentative D call TRBD1 (6 bases). V lost 0 bases and J lost 6, with 9 bases in between. Germline CDR1 is MNHNS and CDR2 is SASEGT. This CDR3 is built from 14 residues. Written as DNA, the CDR3 is TGTGCCAGCAGTGAAGCGGCAGGGGCTCAGCCCCAGCATTTT. This gives the protein CASSEAAGAQPQHF.

At least ten counts were recorded for this clonotype. The chain uses TRBV27 and TRBJ2-3; D not certain. The V and J ends lost 4 bases and 0 bases respectively, with 14 bases between them. This CDR3 spans 16 amino acids. Germline loops: CDR1 MNHEY, CDR2 SMNVEV (reference sequence). The CDR3 DNA reads TGTGCCAGCAGTTCCCAGACGCCCTTAAGCACAGATACGCAGTATTTT. Translated, it gives CASSSQTPLSTDTQYF.

This clonotype was seen repeatedly, ten times or more. The chain joins TRBV6-1 to TRBJ2-3, with 11 bases fitting TRBD2. CDR3 size: 16 residues. Trimming removed 8 bases from V and 4 bases from J; junction bases left unmatched: 11. Germline V gene data show CDR1 as MNHNS and CDR2 as SASEGT. For the CDR3, the DNA is TGTGCCAGCGGGGCGCGGGGACTAGCGGAAGCAGATACGCAGTATTTT. Protein product: CASGARGLAEADTQYF.

This sequence joins TRBV19 and TRBJ1-1, with a possible D match to TRBD1 (6 bases). The V gene's germline CDR1 is LNHDA and CDR2 SQIVND (reference sequence). The ends were cut back, 0 bases at V and 5 bases at J, with 10 bases in the middle. The CDR3 consists of 14 residues. This chain's CDR3 is CASSIDRGRTEAFF. The DNA of the CDR3 is TGTGCCAGTAGTATAGACAGGGGAAGAACTGAAGCTTTCTTT.

This clonotype was seen a handful of times. V is TRBV4-2 and J is TRBJ1-1; TRBD1 aligns across 9 bases. Germline CDR1 is LGHNA and CDR2 is YNFKEQ. V dropped 1 base and J dropped 6; count of bases not matched to a gene: 18. The CDR3 consists of 19 residues. CDR3 region: CASSQARIGTGRSSAEAFF. CDR3 nucleotide sequence: TGTGCCAGCAGCCAAGCTAGGATCGGGACAGGGAGAAGTAGCGCTGAAGCTTTCTTT.

This clonotype occurred a few times. The rearrangement links TRBV7-9 to TRBJ1-3, with no clear D. Germline V lookup: CDR1 SEHNR, CDR2 FQNEAQ (reference sequence). This CDR3 contains 14 residues. Deletions cut 2 bases from V and 0 bases from J, with 5 bases between. Here the CDR3 reads CASSLTDSGNTIYF. The CDR3 DNA reads as TGTGCCAGCAGCTTAACTGACTCTGGAAACACCATATATTTT.

This clonotype was counted at least ten times. The CDR3 sequence is CSAGTGTYEQYF. The CDR3 DNA sequence: TGCAGCGCCGGGACAGGGACCTACGAGCAGTACTTC. V is TRBV20-1 and J is TRBJ2-7, with 9 bases aligning to TRBD1. The CDR3 has 12 amino acids. Germline lookup yields CDR1 DFQATT and CDR2 SNEGSKA (reference sequence).